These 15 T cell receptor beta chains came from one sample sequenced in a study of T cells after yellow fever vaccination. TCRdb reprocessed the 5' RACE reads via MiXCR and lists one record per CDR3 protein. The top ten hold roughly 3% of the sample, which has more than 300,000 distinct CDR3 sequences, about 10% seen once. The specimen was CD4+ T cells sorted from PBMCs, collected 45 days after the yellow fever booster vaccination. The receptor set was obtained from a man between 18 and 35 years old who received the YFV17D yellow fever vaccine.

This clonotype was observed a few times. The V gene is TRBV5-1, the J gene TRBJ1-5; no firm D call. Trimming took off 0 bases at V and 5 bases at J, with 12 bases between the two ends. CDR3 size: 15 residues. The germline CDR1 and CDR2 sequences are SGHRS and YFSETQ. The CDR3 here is CASSLEGIFDQPQHF. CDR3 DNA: TGCGCCAGCAGCTTGGAAGGGATTTTTGATCAGCCCCAGCATTTT.

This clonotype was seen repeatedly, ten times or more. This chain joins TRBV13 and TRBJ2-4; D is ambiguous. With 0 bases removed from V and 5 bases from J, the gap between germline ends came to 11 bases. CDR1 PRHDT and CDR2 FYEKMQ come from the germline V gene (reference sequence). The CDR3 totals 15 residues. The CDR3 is CASSLGPSGENIQYF. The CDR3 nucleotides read TGTGCCAGCAGCTTAGGTCCCTCGGGCGAAAACATTCAGTACTTC.

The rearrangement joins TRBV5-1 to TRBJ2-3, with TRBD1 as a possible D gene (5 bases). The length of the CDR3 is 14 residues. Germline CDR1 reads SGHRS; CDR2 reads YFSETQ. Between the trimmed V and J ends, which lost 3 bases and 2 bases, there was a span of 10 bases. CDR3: CASSSTQVTDTQYF. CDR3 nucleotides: TGCGCCAGCAGCTCGACACAGGTCACAGATACGCAGTATTTT.

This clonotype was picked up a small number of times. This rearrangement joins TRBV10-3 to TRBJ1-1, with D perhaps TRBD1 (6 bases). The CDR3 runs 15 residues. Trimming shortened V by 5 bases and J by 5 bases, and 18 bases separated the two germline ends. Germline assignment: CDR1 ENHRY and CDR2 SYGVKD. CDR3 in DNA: TGTGCCATCAGTTCACTCAGGGAAAGGGGGACTGAAGCTTTCTTT. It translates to CAISSLRERGTEAFF.

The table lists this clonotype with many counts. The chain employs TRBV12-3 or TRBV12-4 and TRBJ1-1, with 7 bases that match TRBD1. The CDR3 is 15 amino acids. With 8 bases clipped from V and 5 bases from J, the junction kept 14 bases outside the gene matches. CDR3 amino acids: CASSDNRGPGTEAFF. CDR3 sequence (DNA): TGTGCCAGCTCGGACAACAGGGGACCGGGGACTGAAGCTTTCTTT.

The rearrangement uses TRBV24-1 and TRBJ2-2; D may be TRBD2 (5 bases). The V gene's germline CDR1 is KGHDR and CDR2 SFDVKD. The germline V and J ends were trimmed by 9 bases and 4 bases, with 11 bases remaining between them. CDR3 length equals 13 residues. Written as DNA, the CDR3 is TGTGCCACCCGGGGAACGGTCACCGGGGAGCTGTTTTTT. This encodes CATRGTVTGELFF.

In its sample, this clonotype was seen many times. The CDR3 bases are TGCGCCAGCAGCTCGTTCCTCGACAGGGGGGACTCCTACGAGCAGTACGTC. Protein sequence: CASSSFLDRGDSYEQYV. This chain uses TRBV5-1 with TRBJ2-7; 9 bases are a match to TRBD1. V trimming: 3 bases; J trimming: 0 bases; junction bases outside the gene matches: 10. This CDR3 region has 17 residues. Germline values: CDR1 SGHRS, CDR2 YFSETQ.

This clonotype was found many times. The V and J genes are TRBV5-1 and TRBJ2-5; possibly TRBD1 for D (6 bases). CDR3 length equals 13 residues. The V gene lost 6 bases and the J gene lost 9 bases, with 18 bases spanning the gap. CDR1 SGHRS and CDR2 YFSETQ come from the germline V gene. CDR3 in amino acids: CASNDGQTTAQYF. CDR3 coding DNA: TGCGCCAGCAACGACGGACAGACTACGGCCCAGTACTTC.

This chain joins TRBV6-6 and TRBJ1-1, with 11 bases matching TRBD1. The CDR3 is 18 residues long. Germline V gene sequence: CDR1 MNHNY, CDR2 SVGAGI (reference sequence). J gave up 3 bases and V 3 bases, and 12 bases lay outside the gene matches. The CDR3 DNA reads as TGTGCCAGCAGTTATAGTGCTGGGACAGGGGGTATGCACACTGAAGCTTTCTTT. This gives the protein CASSYSAGTGGMHTEAFF.

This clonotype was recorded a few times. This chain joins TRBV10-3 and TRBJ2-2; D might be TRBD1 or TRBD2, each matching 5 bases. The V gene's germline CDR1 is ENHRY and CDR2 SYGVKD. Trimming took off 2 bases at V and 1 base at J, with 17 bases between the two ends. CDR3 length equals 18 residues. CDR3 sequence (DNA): TGTGCCATCAGTGAGAACGTTGGTGGGGGAAGGAACACCGGGGAGCTGTTTTTT. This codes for CAISENVGGGRNTGELFF.

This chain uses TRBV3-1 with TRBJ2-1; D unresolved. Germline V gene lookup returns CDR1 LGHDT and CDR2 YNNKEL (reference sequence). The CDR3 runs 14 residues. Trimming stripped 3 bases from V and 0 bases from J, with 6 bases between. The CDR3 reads CASSHLFSYNEQFF. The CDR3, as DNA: TGTGCCAGCAGCCACCTTTTCTCCTACAATGAGCAGTTCTTC.

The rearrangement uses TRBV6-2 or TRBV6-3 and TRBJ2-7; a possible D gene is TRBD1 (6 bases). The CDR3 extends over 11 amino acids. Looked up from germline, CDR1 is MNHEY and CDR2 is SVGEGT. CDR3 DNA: TGTGGGACACAGGGCCCGGGCGAGCAGTACTTC. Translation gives CGTQGPGEQYF.

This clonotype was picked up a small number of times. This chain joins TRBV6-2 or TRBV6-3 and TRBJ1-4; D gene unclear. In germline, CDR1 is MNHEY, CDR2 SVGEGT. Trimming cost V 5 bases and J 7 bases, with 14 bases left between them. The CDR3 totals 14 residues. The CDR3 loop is CASSLHLGGEKLFF. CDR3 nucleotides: TGTGCCAGCAGTCTTCATCTCGGCGGTGAAAAACTGTTTTTT.

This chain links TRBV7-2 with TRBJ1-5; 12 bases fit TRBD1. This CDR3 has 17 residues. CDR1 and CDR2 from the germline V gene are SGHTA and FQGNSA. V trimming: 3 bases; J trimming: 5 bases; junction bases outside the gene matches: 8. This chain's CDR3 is CASSLGTGGGLYQPQHF. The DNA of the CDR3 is TGTGCCAGCAGCTTGGGGACAGGGGGCGGACTTTATCAGCCCCAGCATTTT. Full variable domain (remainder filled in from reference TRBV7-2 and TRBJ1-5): GAGVSQSPSNKVTEKGKDVELRCDPISGHTALYWYRQSLGQGLEFLIYFQGNSAPDKSGLPSDRFSAERTGGSVSTLTIQRTQQEDSAVYLCASSLGTGGGLYQPQHFGDGTRLSIL.

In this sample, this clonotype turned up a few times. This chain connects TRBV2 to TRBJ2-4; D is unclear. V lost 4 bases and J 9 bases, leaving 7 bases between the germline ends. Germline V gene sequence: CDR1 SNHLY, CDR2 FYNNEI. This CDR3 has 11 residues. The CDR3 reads CASSGGGIQYF. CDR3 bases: TGTGCCAGCAGTGGTGGTGGCATTCAGTACTTC.